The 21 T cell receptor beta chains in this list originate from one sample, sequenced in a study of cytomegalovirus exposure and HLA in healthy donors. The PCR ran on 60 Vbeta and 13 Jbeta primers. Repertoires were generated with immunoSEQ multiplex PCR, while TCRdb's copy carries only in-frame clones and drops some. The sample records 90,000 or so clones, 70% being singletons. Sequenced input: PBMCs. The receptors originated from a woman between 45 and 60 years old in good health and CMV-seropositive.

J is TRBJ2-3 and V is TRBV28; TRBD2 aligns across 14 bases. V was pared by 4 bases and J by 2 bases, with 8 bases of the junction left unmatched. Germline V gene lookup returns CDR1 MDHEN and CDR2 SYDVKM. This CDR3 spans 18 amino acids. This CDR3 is CASSSGLAGGGITDTQYF. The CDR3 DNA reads TGTGCCAGCAGTTCTGGACTAGCGGGAGGTGGGATCACAGATACGCAGTATTTT.

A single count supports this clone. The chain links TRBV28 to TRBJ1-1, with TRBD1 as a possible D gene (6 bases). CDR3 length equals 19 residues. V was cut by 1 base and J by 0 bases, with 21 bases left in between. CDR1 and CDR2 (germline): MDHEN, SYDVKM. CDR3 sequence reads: CASSLLSWGQKRMNTEAFF. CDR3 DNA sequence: TGTGCCAGCAGTTTATTGTCGTGGGGGCAGAAAAGGATGAACACTGAAGCTTTCTTT.

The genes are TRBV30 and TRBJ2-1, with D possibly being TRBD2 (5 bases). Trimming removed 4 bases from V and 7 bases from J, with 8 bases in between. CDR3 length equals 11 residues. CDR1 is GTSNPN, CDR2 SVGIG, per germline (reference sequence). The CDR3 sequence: CAWTDYNEQFF. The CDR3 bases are TGTGCCTGGACAGACTATAATGAGCAGTTCTTC.

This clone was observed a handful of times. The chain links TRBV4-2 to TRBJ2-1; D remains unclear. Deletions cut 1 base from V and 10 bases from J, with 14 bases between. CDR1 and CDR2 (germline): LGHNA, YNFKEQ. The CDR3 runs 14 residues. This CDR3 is CASSQGPAELEQFF. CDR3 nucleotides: TGTGCCAGCAGCCAAGGTCCCGCTGAACTAGAGCAGTTCTTC.

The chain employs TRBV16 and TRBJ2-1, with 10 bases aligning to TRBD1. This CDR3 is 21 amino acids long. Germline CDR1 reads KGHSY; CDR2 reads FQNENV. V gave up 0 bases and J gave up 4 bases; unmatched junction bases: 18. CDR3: CASSQSGDRGAYRGVYNEQFF. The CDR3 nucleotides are TGTGCCAGCAGCCAATCGGGGGACAGGGGCGCCTATCGTGGGGTGTACAATGAGCAGTTCTTC.

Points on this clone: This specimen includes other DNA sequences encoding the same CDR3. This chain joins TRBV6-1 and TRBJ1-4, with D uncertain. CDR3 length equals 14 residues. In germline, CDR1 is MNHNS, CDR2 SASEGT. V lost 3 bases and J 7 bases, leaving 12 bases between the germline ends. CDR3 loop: CASSDGPGGEKLFF. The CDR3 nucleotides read TGTGCCAGCAGTGATGGCCCGGGAGGTGAAAAACTGTTTTTT.

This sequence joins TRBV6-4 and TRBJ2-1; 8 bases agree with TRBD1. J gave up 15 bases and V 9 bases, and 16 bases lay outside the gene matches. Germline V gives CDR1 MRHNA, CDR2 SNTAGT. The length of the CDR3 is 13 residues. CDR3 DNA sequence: TGTGCCAGAGGGACAGGAAAATTCCCTCGGGGGTTCTTC. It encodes CARGTGKFPRGFF.

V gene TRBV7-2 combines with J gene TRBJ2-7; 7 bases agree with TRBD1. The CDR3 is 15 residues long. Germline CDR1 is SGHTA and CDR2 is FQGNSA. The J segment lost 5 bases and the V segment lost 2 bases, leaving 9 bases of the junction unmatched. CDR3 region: CASSLFEGAGHEQYF. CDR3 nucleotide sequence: TGTGCCAGCAGCTTATTTGAGGGGGCTGGTCACGAGCAGTACTTC.

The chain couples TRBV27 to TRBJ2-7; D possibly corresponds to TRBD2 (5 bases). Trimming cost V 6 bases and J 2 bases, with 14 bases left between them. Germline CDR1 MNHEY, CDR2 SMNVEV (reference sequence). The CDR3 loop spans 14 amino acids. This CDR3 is CASRGSGFAYEQYF. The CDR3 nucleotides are TGTGCCAGCAGGGGGAGCGGTTTTGCCTACGAGCAGTACTTC.

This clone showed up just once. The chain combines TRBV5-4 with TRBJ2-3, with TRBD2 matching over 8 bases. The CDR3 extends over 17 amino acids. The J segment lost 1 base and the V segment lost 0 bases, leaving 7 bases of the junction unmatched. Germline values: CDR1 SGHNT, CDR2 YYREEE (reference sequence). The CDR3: CASSLAIGRAGTDTQYF. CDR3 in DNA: TGTGCCAGCAGCTTGGCCATCGGGAGGGCGGGCACAGATACGCAGTATTTT.

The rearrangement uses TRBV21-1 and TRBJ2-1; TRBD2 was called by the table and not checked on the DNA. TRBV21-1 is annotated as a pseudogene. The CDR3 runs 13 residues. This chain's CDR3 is CASSKGGGIEQFF. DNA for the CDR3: TGTGCCAGCAGCAAAGGGGGAGGGATTGAGCAGTTCTTC.

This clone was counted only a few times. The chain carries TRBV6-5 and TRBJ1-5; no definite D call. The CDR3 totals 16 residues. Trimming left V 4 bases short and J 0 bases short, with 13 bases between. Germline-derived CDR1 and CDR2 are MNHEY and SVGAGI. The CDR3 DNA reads TGTGCCAGCAGTTCTACCTCAAGCTATAGCAATCAGCCCCAGCATTTT. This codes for CASSSTSSYSNQPQHF.

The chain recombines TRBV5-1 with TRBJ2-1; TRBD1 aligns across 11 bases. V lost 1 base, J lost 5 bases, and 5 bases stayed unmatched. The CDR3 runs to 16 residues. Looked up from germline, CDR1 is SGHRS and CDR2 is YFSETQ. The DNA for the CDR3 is TGCGCCAGCAGCTTGAGTGGGGGACAGGGGGACAATGAGCAGTTCTTC. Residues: CASSLSGGQGDNEQFF.

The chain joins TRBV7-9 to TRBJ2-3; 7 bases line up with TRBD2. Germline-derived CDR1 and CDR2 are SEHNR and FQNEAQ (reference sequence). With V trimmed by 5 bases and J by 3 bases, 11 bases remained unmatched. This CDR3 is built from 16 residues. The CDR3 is CASSPRGAGITDTQYF. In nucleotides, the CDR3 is TGTGCCAGCAGCCCAAGGGGAGCGGGAATTACAGATACGCAGTATTTT.

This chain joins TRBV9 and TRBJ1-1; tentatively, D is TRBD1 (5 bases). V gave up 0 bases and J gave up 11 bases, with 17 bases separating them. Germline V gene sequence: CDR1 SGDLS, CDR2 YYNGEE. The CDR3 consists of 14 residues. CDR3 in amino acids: CASSVGGEEGLAFF. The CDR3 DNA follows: TGTGCCAGCAGCGTAGGAGGGGAGGAGGGGCTCGCTTTCTTT.

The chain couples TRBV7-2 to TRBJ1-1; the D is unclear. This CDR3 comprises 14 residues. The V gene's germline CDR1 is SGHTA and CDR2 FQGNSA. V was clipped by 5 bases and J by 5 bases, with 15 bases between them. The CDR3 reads CASSLFPGETEAFF. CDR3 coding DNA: TGTGCCAGCAGCCTCTTTCCCGGGGAGACTGAAGCTTTCTTT.

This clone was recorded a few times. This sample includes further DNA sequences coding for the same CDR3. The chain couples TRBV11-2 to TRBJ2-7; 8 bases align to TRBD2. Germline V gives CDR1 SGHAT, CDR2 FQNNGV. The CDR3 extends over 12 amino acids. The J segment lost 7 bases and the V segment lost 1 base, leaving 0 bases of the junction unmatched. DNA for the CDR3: TGTGCCAGCAGCTTAGCGGGAGGGGAGCAGTACTTC. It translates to CASSLAGGEQYF.

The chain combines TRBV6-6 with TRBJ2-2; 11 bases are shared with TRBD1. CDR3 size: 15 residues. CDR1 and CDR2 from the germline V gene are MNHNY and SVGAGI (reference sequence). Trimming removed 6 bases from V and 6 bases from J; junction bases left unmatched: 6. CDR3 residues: CASRPGQGVSGELFF. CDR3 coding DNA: TGTGCCAGCAGACCGGGACAGGGGGTGTCCGGGGAGCTGTTTTTT.

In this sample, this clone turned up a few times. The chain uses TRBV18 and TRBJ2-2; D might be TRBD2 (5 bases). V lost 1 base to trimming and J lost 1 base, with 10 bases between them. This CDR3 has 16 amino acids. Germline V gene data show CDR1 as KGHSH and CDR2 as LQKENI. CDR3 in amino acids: CASSPQGRENTGELFF. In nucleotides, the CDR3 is TGTGCCAGCTCACCACAGGGCCGGGAGAACACCGGGGAGCTGTTTTTT.

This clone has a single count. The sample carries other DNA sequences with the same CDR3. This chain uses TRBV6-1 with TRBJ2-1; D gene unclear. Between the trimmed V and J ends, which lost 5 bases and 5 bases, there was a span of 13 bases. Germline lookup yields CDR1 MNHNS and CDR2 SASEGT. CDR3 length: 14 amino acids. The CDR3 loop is CASSLSGDHNEQFF. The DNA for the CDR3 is TGTGCCAGCAGTCTATCAGGCGACCACAATGAGCAGTTCTTC.

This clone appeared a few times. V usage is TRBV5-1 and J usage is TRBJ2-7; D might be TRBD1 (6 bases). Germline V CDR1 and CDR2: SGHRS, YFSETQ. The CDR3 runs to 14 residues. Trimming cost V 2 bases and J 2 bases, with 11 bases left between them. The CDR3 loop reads CASSFRDTTYEQYF. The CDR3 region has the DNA TGCGCCAGCAGCTTTCGGGACACCACCTACGAGCAGTACTTC.